A selection of T cell receptor beta chains follows, all from one sample in a study of beta chain features in type 1 diabetes. Repertoires were generated with immunoSEQ multiplex PCR, while TCRdb's copy carries only in-frame clones and drops some. Here the sample spans over 150,000 clones, roughly 8% being singletons. Sequenced: central memory CD4+ T cells from blood. These TCRs come from a man aged 18 to 29 in good health. Both conserved end residues are part of each CDR3. The order of the fields is V gene, J gene, D gene, CDR3 protein. D genes are given only for firm matches.

TRBV23-1	TRBJ1-5	.	CASSHLQEAPFFPDQPQHF
TRBV29-1	TRBJ2-6	.	CSVARLTGSGANVLTF
TRBV7-9	TRBJ2-4	TRBD1	CASSLTPQGGKNIQYF
TRBV4-2	TRBJ2-2	TRBD1	CASSRDRNTGELFF
TRBV29-1	TRBJ1-2	.	CSVEEVGRGGYTF
TRBV29-1	TRBJ1-1	.	CSVGRGLSDTEAFF
TRBV19	TRBJ1-1	.	CASQGYTEAFF
TRBV6-1	TRBJ1-2	.	CASSDEVNYGYTF
TRBV12-5	TRBJ2-3	.	CASAIQGGTDTQYF
TRBV11-3	TRBJ2-1	TRBD2	CASSFSGSDYNEQFF
TRBV28	TRBJ2-5	TRBD1	CASSRDSPQETQYF
TRBV5-1	TRBJ1-1	.	CASSSTENTEAFF
TRBV7-2	TRBJ2-1	.	CASSALSGVAGRYNEQFF
TRBV30	TRBJ1-2	.	CAWSASLQWGYTF
TRBV30	TRBJ1-2	.	CAWSQGSYGYTF
TRBV10-3	TRBJ1-6	.	CAISESKGFDNSPLHF
TRBV23-1	TRBJ2-1	TRBD2	CASSPRMAGRDEQFF
TRBV5-1	TRBJ1-2	.	CASSLDARRDDGYTF
TRBV7-9	TRBJ2-5	.	CASSFFKTQETQYF
TRBV4-3	TRBJ2-2	.	CASSDAGVANTGELFF
TRBV2	TRBJ2-3	.	CASSEERGTDTQYF
TRBV6-1	TRBJ1-5	.	CASSEASGFGQRPQHF
TRBV27	TRBJ2-7	.	CASSFSGSPGIREQYF
TRBV28	TRBJ2-7	TRBD1	CASSLLGQGAEQYF
TRBV4-1	TRBJ2-6	.	CASSQVRQGGSGANVLTF
TRBV7-2	TRBJ2-1	TRBD1	CASSPQGDSYNEQFF
TRBV7-3	TRBJ2-2	.	CASSLGQLNTGELFF
TRBV4-2	TRBJ1-5	TRBD1	CATGTDSNQPQHF
TRBV18	TRBJ1-2	.	CASSRQGRYGYTF
TRBV7-2	TRBJ1-1	TRBD1	CASGRGRNTEAFF
TRBV7-2	TRBJ2-4	TRBD2	CASSSGTSGIVLAKNIQYF
TRBV5-4	TRBJ2-7	.	CASSLAVGRNEQYF
TRBV6-6	TRBJ1-1	TRBD1	CASIVRGAWTEAFF
TRBV28	TRBJ1-5	.	CASSQDKGLLPQHF
TRBV7-9	TRBJ2-3	TRBD1	CASSVRQGVDTQYF
TRBV7-9	TRBJ2-1	TRBD1	CASSFNRGQGNEQFF
TRBV5-4	TRBJ1-1	.	CASSLGPGVMNTEAFF
TRBV9	TRBJ2-3	TRBD2	CASSALGLAGGDTQYF
TRBV11-3	TRBJ2-1	TRBD2	CASSLATSGRGGEQFF
TRBV7-2	TRBJ2-5	TRBD1	CASSNPGQGTAKTQYF
TRBV7-9	TRBJ1-1	.	CASSSGQQNTEAFF
TRBV9	TRBJ1-2	.	CASSVGYGVGSGYTF